Following are 22 T cell receptor beta chains from one sample sequenced in a study of neurological immune-mediated disorders. TCRdb reanalysed the 5' RACE reads using MiXCR and keeps one entry per CDR3 protein. The sample has fewer than 75,000 distinct CDR3 sequences, 3.5% to 5.5% seen once. Sequencing was done on a sample of PBMCs. Receptors originate from a man aged 30-40 years with multiple sclerosis.

This clonotype was detected many times. A junction boundary mismatches the germline segment, possibly from a read error. The genes are TRBV7-3 and TRBJ1-1, with D possibly being TRBD1 (5 bases). Per germline, CDR1 SGHTA and CDR2 FQGTGA. This CDR3 has 15 amino acids. CDR3 region: CASSPDRRRGWGLSF. DNA for the CDR3: TGTGCCAGCAGCCCCGACCGACGTAGAGGGTGGGGACTCTCTTTT. The entire variable domain, with the rest obtained from reference TRBV7-3 and TRBJ1-1, is as follows: GAGVSQTPSNKVTEKGKYVELRCDPISGHTALYWYRQSLGQGPEFLIYFQGTGAADDSGLPNDRFFAVRPEGSVSTLKIQRTERGDSAVYLCASSPDRRRGWGLSFGQGTRLTVV.

This clonotype appeared a few times. The genes are TRBV12-3 or TRBV12-4 and TRBJ2-5; 14 bases line up with TRBD2. After removal of 7 bases from V and 4 bases from J, the junction contained 5 bases not matched to a gene. The CDR3 length is 15 residues. CDR3 region: CASTKGLAGAETQYF. In nucleotides, the CDR3 is TGTGCCAGCACTAAGGGACTAGCGGGGGCAGAGACCCAGTACTTC.

This clonotype was seen repeatedly, ten times or more. The genes are TRBV5-6 and TRBJ1-1; 7 bases fit TRBD1. V shed 4 bases, J shed 5 bases, and the junction held 2 bases outside the gene matches. Per the germline V gene, CDR1 is SGHDT and CDR2 is YYEEEE. This CDR3 has 12 amino acids. This CDR3 reads CASSLQGTEAFF. In DNA form, the CDR3 reads TGTGCCAGCAGCCTACAGGGGACTGAAGCTTTCTTT.

This clonotype was seen at least ten times. The J gene is TRBJ2-2, the V gene TRBV7-9; D perhaps matches TRBD2 (5 bases). Germline CDR1 is SEHNR and CDR2 is FQNEAQ (reference sequence). The CDR3 loop spans 15 amino acids. The V gene lost 5 bases and the J gene lost 2 bases, with 12 bases spanning the gap. The CDR3 DNA reads as TGTGCCAGCAGCCCCCCCGGACTTAACACCGGGGAGCTGTTTTTT. Its translation is CASSPPGLNTGELFF. Supplemented by reference TRBV7-9 and TRBJ2-2, the full variable domain reads DTGVSQNPRHKITKRGQNVTFRCDPISEHNRLYWYRQTLGQGPEFLTYFQNEAQLEKSRLLSDRFSAERPKGSFSTLEIQRTEQGDSAMYLCASSPPGLNTGELFFGEGSRLTVL.

This clonotype appeared many times. The chain carries TRBV11-1 and TRBJ1-5, with D perhaps matching TRBD1 (5 bases). The V and J ends lost 3 bases and 0 bases respectively, with 6 bases between them. Germline V gene lookup returns CDR1 SGHAT and CDR2 FQDESV (reference sequence). The CDR3 spans 14 residues. The CDR3 protein is CASSLGDSNQPQHF. For the CDR3, the DNA is TGTGCCAGCAGCTTGGGGGATAGCAATCAGCCCCAGCATTTT.

Many counts were recorded for this clonotype. This sequence joins TRBV20-1 and TRBJ1-1; D unresolved. CDR3 length equals 13 residues. V lost 6 bases, J lost 1 base, and 12 bases lay in between. Germline V gives CDR1 DFQATT, CDR2 SNEGSKA (reference sequence). CDR3 sequence reads: CSASGRGNTEAFF. The CDR3 DNA follows: TGCAGTGCCAGTGGCAGAGGGAACACTGAAGCTTTCTTT.

In its sample, this clonotype was seen many times. The V call is TRBV5-1, the J call TRBJ1-6; 9 bases are shared with TRBD1. CDR3 length equals 15 residues. Looked up from germline, CDR1 is SGHRS and CDR2 is YFSETQ. V shed 2 bases, J shed 9 bases, and the junction held 6 bases outside the gene matches. CDR3 sequence: CASSFGTGQGSPLHF. CDR3 nucleotides: TGCGCCAGCAGCTTCGGGACAGGGCAAGGTTCACCCCTCCACTTT.

Many counts were recorded for this clonotype. The chain carries TRBV7-3 and TRBJ2-1, with D perhaps TRBD1 (5 bases). Germline V gene sequence: CDR1 SGHTA, CDR2 FQGTGA. V was trimmed by 2 bases and J by 4 bases, leaving 12 bases between them. This CDR3 has 15 residues. CDR3 coding DNA: TGTGCCAGCAGCTTAGACGGTCAGGGATACAATGAGCAGTTCTTC. Residues: CASSLDGQGYNEQFF.

This clonotype was seen repeatedly, ten times or more. CDR3 coding DNA: TGTGCCAGCAGGCCTGGGGTTACGGACACTGAAGCTTTCTTT. This codes for CASRPGVTDTEAFF. This chain uses TRBV5-5 with TRBJ1-1; D not resolved. CDR1 is SGHKS and CDR2 is YYEKEE in the germline V gene (reference sequence). This CDR3 is 14 amino acids long. V was pared by 5 bases and J by 3 bases, with 14 bases between.

This clonotype was found a few times. This chain uses TRBV7-9 with TRBJ1-4; D is unclear. CDR3 size: 15 residues. V was pared by 1 base and J by 0 bases, with 6 bases between. Germline V gives CDR1 SEHNR, CDR2 FQNEAQ (reference sequence). CDR3 bases: TGTGCCAGCAGCTTAGGGATTGCAACTAATGAAAAACTGTTTTTT. Its translation: CASSLGIATNEKLFF.

This clonotype showed up many times. V usage is TRBV10-3 and J usage is TRBJ2-5; 9 positions match TRBD1. The length of the CDR3 is 14 residues. Germline assignment: CDR1 ENHRY and CDR2 SYGVKD. V was clipped by 6 bases and J by 1 base; unmatched bases: 3. The chain's CDR3 is CAISRDRAQETQYF. For the CDR3, the DNA is TGTGCCATCAGCAGGGACAGGGCCCAAGAGACCCAGTACTTC.

This clonotype was recorded many times. The chain employs TRBV5-5 and TRBJ2-3; D may be TRBD1 (6 bases). Trimming left V 5 bases short and J 2 bases short, with 12 bases between. The germline V gene has CDR1 SGHKS and CDR2 YYEKEE (reference sequence). CDR3 length: 14 residues. The CDR3 loop is CASSSGAATDTQYF. The CDR3 bases are TGTGCCAGCAGTTCAGGGGCCGCCACAGATACGCAGTATTTT.

This clonotype was counted at least ten times. The CDR3 sequence: CASMDIMTGAGTEAFF. The DNA of the CDR3 is TGTGCCAGCATGGATATTATGACAGGGGCCGGCACTGAAGCTTTCTTT. V is TRBV2 and J is TRBJ1-1; TRBD1 matches at 8 bases. With 7 bases clipped from V and 4 bases from J, the junction kept 14 bases outside the gene matches. The CDR3 is made up of 16 amino acids. Germline CDR1 reads SNHLY; CDR2 reads FYNNEI.

This clonotype showed up many times. The chain has TRBV5-1 and TRBJ2-3; D may be TRBD1 (6 bases). Germline-derived CDR1 and CDR2 are SGHRS and YFSETQ. The V and J ends lost 5 bases and 2 bases respectively, with 12 bases between them. The CDR3 has 14 residues. CDR3 coding DNA: TGCGCCAGCAGGTTACAGGGTTTCACAGATACGCAGTATTTT. Its translation is CASRLQGFTDTQYF.

This clonotype was recorded at least ten times. The rearrangement uses TRBV20-1 and TRBJ1-2; 7 bases agree with TRBD1. CDR3 length equals 12 residues. The V gene's germline CDR1 is DFQATT and CDR2 SNEGSKA (reference sequence). Trimming cost V 3 bases and J 5 bases; bases outside gene matches: 3. CDR3 DNA: TGCAGTGCTAGTTACAGGGGTTATGGCTACACCTTC. This sequence encodes CSASYRGYGYTF.

This clonotype was picked up many times. CDR3 sequence: CASSPGGSKNIQYF. The CDR3 nucleotides are TGTGCCAGCAGCCCCGGGGGGTCAAAAAACATTCAGTACTTC. The chain has TRBV6-5 and TRBJ2-4, with 7 bases fitting TRBD2. The trim removed 6 bases at V and 4 bases at J, leaving 6 bases unmatched. CDR3 length equals 14 residues. Per the germline V gene, CDR1 is MNHEY and CDR2 is SVGAGI.

This clonotype was found many times. The J gene is TRBJ2-5, the V gene TRBV3-1; possible D gene TRBD2, 5 bases. V lost 1 base to trimming and J lost 4 bases, with 10 bases between them. Looked up from germline, CDR1 is LGHDT and CDR2 is YNNKEL (reference sequence). The CDR3 is 14 residues long. CDR3 sequence: CASSQGLNGETQYF. DNA for the CDR3: TGTGCCAGCAGCCAAGGACTAAATGGAGAGACCCAGTACTTC.

This clonotype was recorded at least ten times. The J gene is TRBJ2-2, the V gene TRBV5-5; 10 bases align to TRBD2. The length of the CDR3 is 16 residues. With 3 bases clipped from V and 8 bases from J, the junction kept 10 bases outside the gene matches. Germline CDR1 SGHKS, CDR2 YYEKEE (reference sequence). In DNA form, the CDR3 reads TGTGCCAGCAGCTCCCTAGCGGGGGTCGCTTGGGGGGAGCTGTTTTTT. Translation: CASSSLAGVAWGELFF.

This clonotype has ten or more counts. The CDR3 sequence: CASIGLMNTGELFF. CDR3 DNA sequence: TGTGCCAGCATCGGACTTATGAACACCGGGGAGCTGTTTTTT. The chain uses TRBV2 and TRBJ2-2; TRBD2 is a possible D gene (5 bases). The CDR3 length is 14 residues. V lost 7 bases to trimming and J lost 1 base, with 10 bases between them. The germline gives CDR1 SNHLY, CDR2 FYNNEI.

This sequence joins TRBV12-3 or TRBV12-4 and TRBJ1-2; no definite D call. This CDR3 has 15 residues. With 6 bases removed from V and 4 bases from J, the gap between germline ends came to 18 bases. CDR3 coding DNA: TGTGCCAGCAGCTTTGACGGCGATATGCTCTATGGCTACACCTTC. Protein product: CASSFDGDMLYGYTF.

This clonotype was recorded many times. J is TRBJ1-6 and V is TRBV10-3, with D maybe TRBD1 (5 bases). Trimming pared 6 bases from V and 10 bases from J, leaving 19 bases between. Germline-derived CDR1 and CDR2 are ENHRY and SYGVKD. This CDR3 is built from 15 residues. DNA of the CDR3: TGTGCCATCAGGAGGAGCCAGGGATTGGAGTCACCCCTCCACTTT. Translating gives CAIRRSQGLESPLHF.

V usage is TRBV20-1 and J usage is TRBJ1-2; 7 bases align to TRBD1. CDR1 is DFQATT and CDR2 is SNEGSKA in the germline V gene (reference sequence). V was clipped by 4 bases and J by 3 bases; unmatched bases: 5. The CDR3 covers 13 residues. CDR3 loop: CSATDRSDYGYTF. The CDR3 bases are TGCAGTGCTACGGACAGGTCCGACTATGGCTACACCTTC.